This is a list of T cell receptor beta chains from one sample in a study of blood T cell repertoires in COVID-19. TCRdb's copy holds only in-frame clones and misses some; the assay was immunoSEQ multiplex PCR. Of about 52,000 clones in the sample, roughly 89% were seen once. Material: peripheral blood. Source of these receptors: a man aged 80 or over with active or convalescent COVID-19. The CDR3 runs from the conserved cysteine through the conserved F or W. Each record gives: CDR3 protein, CDR3 DNA, D gene, clone size, J gene, V gene. D genes are given only for firm matches. Some rows have no size entry. The others give once, few or many, or a class for an expanded clone.

cdr3_aa: CATSAGGNYEQYF
cdr3_nt: TGTGCCACCAGCGCAGGGGGGAACTACGAGCAGTACTTC
d_call: NA
clone_size: once
j_call: TRBJ2-7
v_call: TRBV15

cdr3_aa: CASSSRTGGIDGYTF
cdr3_nt: TGTGCCAGCAGTTCCCGGACAGGGGGGATCGATGGCTACACCTTC
d_call: TRBD1
clone_size: NA
j_call: TRBJ1-2
v_call: TRBV28

cdr3_aa: CASSTPDRGRDEQFF
cdr3_nt: TGTGCCAGCAGTACCCCGGACAGGGGGCGCGATGAGCAGTTCTTC
d_call: TRBD1
clone_size: NA
j_call: TRBJ2-1
v_call: TRBV6-2/TRBV6-3

cdr3_aa: CAWSSPAIVENQPQHF
cdr3_nt: TGTGCCTGGAGTTCCCCCGCAATAGTCGAAAATCAGCCCCAGCATTTT
d_call: NA
clone_size: NA
j_call: TRBJ1-5
v_call: TRBV30

cdr3_aa: CASSTRLAGGYEQYF
cdr3_nt: TGTGCCAGCAGCACCCGACTAGCGGGAGGTTACGAGCAGTACTTC
d_call: NA
clone_size: NA
j_call: TRBJ2-7
v_call: TRBV21-1

cdr3_aa: CASSYFARGADTEAFF
cdr3_nt: TGTGCCAGCAGTTACTTCGCGCGGGGGGCTGACACTGAAGCTTTCTTT
d_call: NA
clone_size: NA
j_call: TRBJ1-1
v_call: TRBV6-5

cdr3_aa: CASSLAGDRQNTEAFF
cdr3_nt: TGCGCCAGCAGCTTGGCTGGGGACAGGCAGAACACTGAAGCTTTCTTT
d_call: TRBD1
clone_size: NA
j_call: TRBJ1-1
v_call: TRBV5-1

cdr3_aa: CASSRGGENEKLFF
cdr3_nt: TGCGCCAGCTCACGCGGTGGGGAGAATGAAAAACTGTTTTTT
d_call: NA
clone_size: few
j_call: TRBJ1-4
v_call: TRBV5-1

cdr3_aa: CASSLGQGIHEQYF
cdr3_nt: TGCGCCAGCAGCTTGGGACAGGGAATCCACGAGCAGTACTTC
d_call: TRBD1
clone_size: NA
j_call: TRBJ2-7
v_call: TRBV5-1

cdr3_aa: CASSGRAGGLRTGELFF
cdr3_nt: TGTGCCAGCAGCGGACGTGCGGGAGGATTGCGCACCGGGGAGCTGTTTTTT
d_call: TRBD2
clone_size: NA
j_call: TRBJ2-2
v_call: TRBV7-2

cdr3_aa: CASSMGSLGGKLFF
cdr3_nt: TGTGCCAGCAGCATGGGTTCCCTCGGCGGAAAACTGTTTTTT
d_call: NA
clone_size: NA
j_call: TRBJ1-4
v_call: TRBV7-2

cdr3_aa: CASSFQVGSYNEQFF
cdr3_nt: TGTGCCAGCAGTTTTCAGGTGGGTTCCTACAATGAGCAGTTCTTC
d_call: NA
clone_size: once
j_call: TRBJ2-1
v_call: TRBV27

cdr3_aa: CASSLNRGVGEQYF
cdr3_nt: TGTGCCAGCAGTTTAAACAGGGGCGTGGGGGAGCAGTACTTC
d_call: TRBD1
clone_size: NA
j_call: TRBJ2-7
v_call: TRBV27

cdr3_aa: CASSPQGAATAFF
cdr3_nt: TGTGCCAGCTCACCCCAAGGGGCCGCGACAGCTTTCTTT
d_call: NA
clone_size: NA
j_call: TRBJ1-1
v_call: TRBV18

cdr3_aa: CASSVRASTGELFF
cdr3_nt: TGTGCCAGCAGCGTCAGGGCTTCAACCGGGGAGCTGTTTTTT
d_call: NA
clone_size: NA
j_call: TRBJ2-2
v_call: TRBV7-2

cdr3_aa: CASSLWAQQETQYF
cdr3_nt: TGTGCCAGCAGCTTATGGGCACAACAAGAGACCCAGTACTTC
d_call: NA
clone_size: NA
j_call: TRBJ2-5
v_call: TRBV7-2

cdr3_aa: CASSMGMTGVMNTEAFF
cdr3_nt: TGTGCCAGTAGTATGGGGATGACAGGGGTAATGAACACTGAAGCTTTCTTT
d_call: TRBD1
clone_size: NA
j_call: TRBJ1-1
v_call: TRBV19

cdr3_aa: CASRTGGYGYTF
cdr3_nt: TGTGCCAGCAGGACAGGGGGCTATGGCTACACCTTC
d_call: TRBD1
clone_size: NA
j_call: TRBJ1-2
v_call: TRBV28

cdr3_aa: CASSLWGRGSEAFF
cdr3_nt: TGTGCCAGCAGTTTATGGGGTAGGGGTTCTGAAGCTTTCTTT
d_call: NA
clone_size: NA
j_call: TRBJ1-1
v_call: TRBV27

cdr3_aa: CASRGGGAYEQYF
cdr3_nt: TGTGCCAGCCGGGGGGGAGGGGCCTACGAGCAGTACTTC
d_call: TRBD2
clone_size: once
j_call: TRBJ2-7
v_call: TRBV28

cdr3_aa: CASSISPSGGYNEQFF
cdr3_nt: TGTGCCAGTAGTATCTCCCCTAGCGGGGGCTACAATGAGCAGTTCTTC
d_call: TRBD2
clone_size: NA
j_call: TRBJ2-1
v_call: TRBV19

cdr3_aa: CASSRTSGSVNEQFF
cdr3_nt: TGTGCCAGCAGTCGGACTAGCGGGAGTGTGAATGAGCAGTTCTTC
d_call: TRBD2
clone_size: once
j_call: TRBJ2-1
v_call: TRBV7-7

cdr3_aa: CSVGRTEDTEAFF
cdr3_nt: TGCAGCGTTGGAAGGACAGAGGATACTGAAGCTTTCTTT
d_call: NA
clone_size: NA
j_call: TRBJ1-1
v_call: TRBV29-1

cdr3_aa: CASSQGRQGAYEQYF
cdr3_nt: TGTGCCAGCAGCCAGGGGAGACAGGGCGCCTACGAGCAGTACTTC
d_call: TRBD1
clone_size: NA
j_call: TRBJ2-7
v_call: TRBV4-2

cdr3_aa: CASSQGAGSSPLHF
cdr3_nt: TGTGCCAGCAGCCAAGGGGCGGGGTCCTCACCCCTCCACTTT
d_call: NA
clone_size: NA
j_call: TRBJ1-6
v_call: TRBV3-1/TRBV3-2

cdr3_aa: CASSQIQGVGTEAFF
cdr3_nt: TGTGCCAGCTCCCAGATACAGGGGGTGGGCACTGAAGCTTTCTTT
d_call: TRBD1
clone_size: NA
j_call: TRBJ1-1
v_call: TRBV18

cdr3_aa: CTSSSRQAGRVFYTEAFF
cdr3_nt: TGCACCAGCAGCTCCCGGCAGGCTGGGCGGGTTTTCTACACTGAAGCTTTCTTT
d_call: NA
clone_size: NA
j_call: TRBJ1-1
v_call: TRBV1

cdr3_aa: CASRRGTASHSPLHF
cdr3_nt: TGTGCCAGCAGGAGGGGGACGGCGTCCCATTCACCCCTCCACTTT
d_call: NA
clone_size: NA
j_call: TRBJ1-6
v_call: TRBV2

cdr3_aa: CASSQSSGNTIYF
cdr3_nt: TGTGCCAGCAGCCAATCGTCTGGAAACACCATATATTTT
d_call: NA
clone_size: NA
j_call: TRBJ1-3
v_call: TRBV3-1/TRBV3-2